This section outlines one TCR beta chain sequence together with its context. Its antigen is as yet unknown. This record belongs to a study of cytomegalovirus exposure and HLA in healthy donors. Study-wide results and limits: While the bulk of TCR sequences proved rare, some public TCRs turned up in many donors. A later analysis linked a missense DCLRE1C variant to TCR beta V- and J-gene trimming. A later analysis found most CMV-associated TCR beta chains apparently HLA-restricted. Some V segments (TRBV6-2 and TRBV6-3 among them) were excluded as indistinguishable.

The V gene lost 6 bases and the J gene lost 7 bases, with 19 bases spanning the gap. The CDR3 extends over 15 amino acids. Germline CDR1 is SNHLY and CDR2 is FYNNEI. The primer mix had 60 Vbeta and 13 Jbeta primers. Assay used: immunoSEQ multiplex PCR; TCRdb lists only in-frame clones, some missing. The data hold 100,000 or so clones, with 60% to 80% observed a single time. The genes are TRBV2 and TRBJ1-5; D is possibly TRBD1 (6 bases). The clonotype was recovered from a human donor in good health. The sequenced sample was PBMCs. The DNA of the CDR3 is TGTGCCAGCAGCGCAGGGGTAGGAGTTTTGCAGCCCCAGCATTTT. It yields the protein CASSAGVGVLQPQHF.